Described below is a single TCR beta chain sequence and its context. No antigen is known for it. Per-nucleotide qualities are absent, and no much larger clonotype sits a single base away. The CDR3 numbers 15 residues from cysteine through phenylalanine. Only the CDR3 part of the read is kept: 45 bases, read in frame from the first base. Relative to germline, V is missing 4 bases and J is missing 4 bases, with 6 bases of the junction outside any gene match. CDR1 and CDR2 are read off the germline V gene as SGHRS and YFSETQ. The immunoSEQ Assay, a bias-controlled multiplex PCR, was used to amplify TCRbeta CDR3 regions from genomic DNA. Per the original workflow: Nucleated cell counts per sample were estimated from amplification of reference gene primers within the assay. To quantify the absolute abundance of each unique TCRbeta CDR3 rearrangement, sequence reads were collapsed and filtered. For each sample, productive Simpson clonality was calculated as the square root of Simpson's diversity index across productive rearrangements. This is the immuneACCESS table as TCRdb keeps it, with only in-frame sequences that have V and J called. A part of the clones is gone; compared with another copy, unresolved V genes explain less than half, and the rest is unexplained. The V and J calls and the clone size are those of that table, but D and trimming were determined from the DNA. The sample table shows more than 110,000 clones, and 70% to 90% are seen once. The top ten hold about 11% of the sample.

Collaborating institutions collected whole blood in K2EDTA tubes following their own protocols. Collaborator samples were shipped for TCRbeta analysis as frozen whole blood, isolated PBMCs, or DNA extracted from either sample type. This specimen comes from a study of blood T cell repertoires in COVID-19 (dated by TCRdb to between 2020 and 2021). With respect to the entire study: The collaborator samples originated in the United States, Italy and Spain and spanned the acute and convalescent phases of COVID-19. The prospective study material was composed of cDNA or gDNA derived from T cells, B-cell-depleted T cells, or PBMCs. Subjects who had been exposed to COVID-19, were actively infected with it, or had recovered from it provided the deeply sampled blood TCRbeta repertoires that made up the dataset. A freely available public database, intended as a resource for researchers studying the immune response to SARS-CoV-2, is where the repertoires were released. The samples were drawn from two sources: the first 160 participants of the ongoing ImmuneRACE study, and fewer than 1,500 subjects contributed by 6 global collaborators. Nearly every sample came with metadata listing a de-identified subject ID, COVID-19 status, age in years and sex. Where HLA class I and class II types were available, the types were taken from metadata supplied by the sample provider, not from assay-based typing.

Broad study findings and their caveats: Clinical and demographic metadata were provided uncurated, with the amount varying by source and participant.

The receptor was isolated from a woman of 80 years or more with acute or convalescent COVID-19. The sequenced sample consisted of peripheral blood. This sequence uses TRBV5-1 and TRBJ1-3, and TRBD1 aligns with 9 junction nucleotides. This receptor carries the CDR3 CASSVEGQGGNTIYF. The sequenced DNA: TGCGCCAGCAGCGTGGAGGGACAGGGCGGAAACACCATATATTTT.